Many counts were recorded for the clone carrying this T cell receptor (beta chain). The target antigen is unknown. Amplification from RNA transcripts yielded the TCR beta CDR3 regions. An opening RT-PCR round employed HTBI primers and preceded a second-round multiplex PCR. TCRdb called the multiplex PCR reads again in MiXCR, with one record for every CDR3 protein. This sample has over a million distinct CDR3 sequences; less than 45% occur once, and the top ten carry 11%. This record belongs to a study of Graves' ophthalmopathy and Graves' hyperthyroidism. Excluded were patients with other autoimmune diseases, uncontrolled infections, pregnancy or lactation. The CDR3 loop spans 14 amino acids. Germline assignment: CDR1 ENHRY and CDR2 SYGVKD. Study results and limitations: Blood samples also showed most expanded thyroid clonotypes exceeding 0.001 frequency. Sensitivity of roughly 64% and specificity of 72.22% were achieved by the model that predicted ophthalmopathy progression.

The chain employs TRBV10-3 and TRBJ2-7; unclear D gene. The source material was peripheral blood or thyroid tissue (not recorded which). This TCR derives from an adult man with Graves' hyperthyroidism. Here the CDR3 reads CAISEEGVVGSFWV. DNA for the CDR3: TGTGCCATCAGTGAGGAAGGTGTAGTGGGGTCTTTTTGGGTC.